Each of the 10 T cell receptor beta chains below was sequenced from the same sample in a study of technical replicates of blood from a few donors. Sequencing used immunoSEQ multiplex PCR; TCRdb keeps in-frame clones, though not all of them. The profile covers tens of thousands of clones, with roughly 92% appearing a single time and approximately 0.36% taken by the ten largest. Sequenced: T cells isolated from PBMCs. Receptors originate from a human donor in good health.

The chain is built from TRBV2 and TRBJ2-7; D gene ambiguous. The CDR3 extends over 14 amino acids. CDR1 is SNHLY and CDR2 is FYNNEI in the germline V gene. The germline V and J ends were trimmed by 1 base and 3 bases, with 10 bases remaining between them. The CDR3 sequence is CASSEDLQLYEQYF. The CDR3 DNA follows: TGTGCCAGCAGTGAAGATCTACAGCTCTACGAGCAGTACTTC.

The table lists this clone with a count of one. V gene TRBV10-3 combines with J gene TRBJ2-1, with 12 nucleotides matching TRBD1. This CDR3 has 15 amino acids. The germline gives CDR1 ENHRY, CDR2 SYGVKD. Trimming at V came to 3 bases and at J to 9 bases, leaving 6 bases not matched to a gene. The CDR3 nucleotides read TGTGCCATCAGTGATTTGGGACAGGGGGCTTCTGAGCAGTTCTTC. Amino acids: CAISDLGQGASEQFF.

The chain carries TRBV30 and TRBJ2-2, with TRBD2 matching over 10 bases. The germline V gene encodes CDR1 GTSNPN and CDR2 SVGIG (reference sequence). The CDR3 loop spans 15 amino acids. The trim removed 1 base at V and 3 bases at J, leaving 2 bases unmatched. The CDR3 DNA reads TGTGCCTGGAGTGAGCGGGAGGGATACACCGGGGAGCTGTTTTTT. Protein product: CAWSEREGYTGELFF.

This clone was observed once. The chain uses TRBV20-1 and TRBJ2-7; weak D call: TRBD2 (5 bases). Per germline, CDR1 DFQATT and CDR2 SNEGSKA (reference sequence). CDR3 size: 11 residues. V was shortened by 6 bases and J by 5 bases, with 11 bases between the two germline ends. The CDR3 sequence is CSARGLDEQYF. CDR3 nucleotides: TGCAGTGCCCGGGGTTTGGACGAGCAGTACTTC.

V usage is TRBV29-1 and J usage is TRBJ2-1; D is unclear. Trimming took off 3 bases at V and 3 bases at J, with 6 bases between the two ends. This CDR3 spans 12 amino acids. Germline V gene lookup returns CDR1 SQVTM and CDR2 ANQGSEA. CDR3 nucleotide sequence: TGCAGCGTTGAGTCGTTCTACAATGAGCAGTTCTTC. It codes for CSVESFYNEQFF.

The chain employs TRBV4-1 and TRBJ2-7, with D possibly matching TRBD2 (6 bases). CDR1 and CDR2 (germline): MGHRA, YSYEKL. CDR3 length: 14 residues. The V gene lost 1 base and the J gene lost 2 bases, with 9 bases spanning the gap. The CDR3 coding sequence is TGCGCCAGCAGCCAAGTGAGCGGGCCCTACGAGCAGTACTTC. Amino acid sequence: CASSQVSGPYEQYF.

The chain employs TRBV7-3 and TRBJ2-1; D possibly corresponds to TRBD1 (6 bases). The germline gives CDR1 SGHTA, CDR2 FQGTGA. The length of the CDR3 is 15 residues. Trimming pared 5 bases from V and 0 bases from J, leaving 11 bases between. The CDR3 region is CASSATGSSYNEQFF. The CDR3 DNA sequence: TGTGCCAGCAGCGCTACAGGGAGCTCCTACAATGAGCAGTTCTTC.

This sequence joins TRBV6-5 and TRBJ1-3; D remains unclear. Germline lookup yields CDR1 MNHEY and CDR2 SVGAGI. The ends were cut back, 5 bases at V and 9 bases at J, with 14 bases in the middle. The CDR3 has 13 residues. The CDR3 sequence is CASSDLRGSTIYF. CDR3 bases: TGTGCCAGCAGTGATCTCCGGGGATCCACCATATATTTT.

The chain carries TRBV11-3 and TRBJ2-7, with TRBD2 identical over 8 bases. The V gene's germline CDR1 is SGHNT and CDR2 YENEEA. V dropped 3 bases and J dropped 0; count of bases not matched to a gene: 7. The length of the CDR3 is 16 residues. The CDR3 here is CASSFHGRALSYEQYF. In nucleotides, the CDR3 is TGTGCCAGCAGCTTCCACGGGAGGGCCCTCTCCTACGAGCAGTACTTC.

The rearrangement links TRBV7-9 to TRBJ2-7; TRBD2 matches 12 bases. Per the germline V gene, CDR1 is SEHNR and CDR2 is FQNEAQ (reference sequence). CDR3 length: 18 residues. The junction had 13 bases not matched to a gene; V was cut back by 5 bases and J by 2 bases. CDR3 coding DNA: TGTGCCAGCAGCGCTAGCGGGAGGGCCAAGGGACTTCCCTACGAGCAGTACTTC. As protein: CASSASGRAKGLPYEQYF.